Listed below are T cell receptor beta chains from one sample, sequenced in a study of regulatory T cells in long-lasting Graves disease. One entry per CDR3 protein results from TCRdb running MiXCR on the multiplex PCR reads. The data hold 350,000 to 450,000 distinct CDR3 sequences, with roughly 15% observed a single time. This sample also belongs to another study, concerning T cells in Graves' hyperthyroidism and ophthalmopathy.

This specimen consisted of peripheral blood mononuclear cells (PBMCs), obtained at new diagnosis, from a patient treated with antithyroid drugs. These receptors all stem from a woman between 40 and 55 years old with Graves disease. Each CDR3 is given with its conserved first and last residue.

V: TRBV28; J: TRBJ2-7; CDR3: CASSLWTSGRSVSYEQYF
V: TRBV10-3; J: TRBJ2-1; CDR3: CAIRRQNEQFF
V: TRBV7-9; J: TRBJ1-3; CDR3: CASLDRGNAEGNTIYF
V: TRBV27; J: TRBJ2-7; CDR3: CASSFDGRSYEQYF
V: TRBV28; J: TRBJ2-7; CDR3: CASSPSGSYYEQYF
V: TRBV4-3; J: TRBJ1-1; CDR3: CASWGGSGTEAFF
V: TRBV5-5; J: TRBJ1-1; CDR3: CASSPSKTLNTEAFF
V: TRBV5-1; J: TRBJ2-5; CDR3: CASSLLAGSQETQYF
V: TRBV10-3; J: TRBJ1-2; CDR3: CAISELGGTPYNYGYTF
V: TRBV12-3/TRBV12-4; J: TRBJ1-1; CDR3: CASSLGAWDTEAFF
V: TRBV14; J: TRBJ1-6; CDR3: CASSQEGRQGVSPLHF
V: TRBV27; J: .; CDR3: CASSYREVGTQYF
V: TRBV28; J: TRBJ2-6; CDR3: CASSWGSSGPSGANVLTF
V: TRBV10-2; J: TRBJ2-7; CDR3: CASSGRRGAISGTYEQYF
V: TRBV7-3; J: TRBJ2-7; CDR3: CASSQGNRASYEQYF
V: TRBV20-1; J: TRBJ2-3; CDR3: CSAPHPGGAGTDTQYF
V: TRBV28; J: TRBJ2-1; CDR3: CASSFGTGATRSYNEQFF
V: TRBV7-9; J: TRBJ1-4; CDR3: CASSFSEKLFF
V: TRBV27; J: TRBJ2-5; CDR3: CASSLSTGRVETQYF
V: TRBV12-3/TRBV12-4; J: TRBJ2-1; CDR3: CASSISPLTRSYNEQFF
V: TRBV12-3/TRBV12-4; J: TRBJ1-3; CDR3: CASSTQGFGNTIYF
V: TRBV12-3/TRBV12-4; J: TRBJ2-2; CDR3: CASSWGGVTGELFF
V: TRBV7-9; J: TRBJ2-7; CDR3: CASSLYRDRGLEQYF
V: TRBV20-1; J: TRBJ2-3; CDR3: CSARAPAGYTDTQYF
V: TRBV19; J: TRBJ1-5; CDR3: CASSIVFRDYGRAPPQHF
V: TRBV27; J: TRBJ2-5; CDR3: CASSSSTGWETQYF
V: TRBV12-5; J: TRBJ1-2; CDR3: CASGLYQYGYTF
V: TRBV12-3/TRBV12-4; J: TRBJ1-4; CDR3: CASSPGQREKLFF
V: TRBV29-1; J: TRBJ2-1; CDR3: CSVEVTGTSEQFF
V: TRBV9; J: TRBJ2-3; CDR3: CASSETGAPDTQYF
V: TRBV5-1; J: TRBJ1-1; CDR3: CASSSWRGPTMNTEAFF
V: TRBV18; J: TRBJ2-3; CDR3: CAGSPNPPDTQYF
V: TRBV5-1; J: TRBJ2-5; CDR3: CASSLGSTGGETQYF
V: TRBV20-1; J: TRBJ2-2; CDR3: CSARARSGELFF
V: TRBV6-2/TRBV6-3; J: TRBJ1-5; CDR3: CASSVQGGGGFSQPQHF
V: TRBV11-2; J: TRBJ1-6; CDR3: CASSLGQLSSYDSPLHF
V: TRBV30; J: TRBJ2-7; CDR3: CAWKSSYEQYF
V: TRBV12-3/TRBV12-4; J: TRBJ1-1; CDR3: CASTSGQNTEAFF
V: TRBV27; J: TRBJ2-2; CDR3: CASSILNTGELFF
V: TRBV11-2; J: TRBJ2-5; CDR3: CASSLELAEAPLETQYF
V: TRBV28; J: TRBJ2-1; CDR3: CASSSGNSYNEQFF
V: TRBV5-1; J: TRBJ1-1; CDR3: CASSLGHPTEAFF